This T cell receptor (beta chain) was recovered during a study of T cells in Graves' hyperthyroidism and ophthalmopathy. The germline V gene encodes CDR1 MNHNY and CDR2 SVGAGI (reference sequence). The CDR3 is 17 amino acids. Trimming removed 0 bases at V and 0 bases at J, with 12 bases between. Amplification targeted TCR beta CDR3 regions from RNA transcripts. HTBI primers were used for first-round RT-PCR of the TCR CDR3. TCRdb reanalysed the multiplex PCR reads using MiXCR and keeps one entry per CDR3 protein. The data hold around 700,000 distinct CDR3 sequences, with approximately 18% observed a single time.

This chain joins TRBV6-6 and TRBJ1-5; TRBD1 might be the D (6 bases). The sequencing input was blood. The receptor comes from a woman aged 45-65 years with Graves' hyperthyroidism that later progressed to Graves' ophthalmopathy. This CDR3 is CASSYSPRGFSNQPQHF. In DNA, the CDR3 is TGTGCCAGCAGTTACTCTCCTAGGGGGTTTAGCAATCAGCCCCAGCATTTT.